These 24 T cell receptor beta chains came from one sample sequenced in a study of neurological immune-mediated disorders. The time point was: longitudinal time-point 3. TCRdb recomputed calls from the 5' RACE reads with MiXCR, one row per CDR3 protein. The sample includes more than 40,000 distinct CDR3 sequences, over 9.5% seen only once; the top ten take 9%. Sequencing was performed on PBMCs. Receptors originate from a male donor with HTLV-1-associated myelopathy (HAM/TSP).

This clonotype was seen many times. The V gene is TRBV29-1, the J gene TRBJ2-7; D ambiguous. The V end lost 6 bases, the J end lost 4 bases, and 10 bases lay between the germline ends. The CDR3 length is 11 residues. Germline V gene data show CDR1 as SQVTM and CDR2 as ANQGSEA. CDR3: CSVTLRYEQYF. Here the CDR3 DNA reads TGCAGCGTGACACTACGGTACGAGCAGTACTTC.

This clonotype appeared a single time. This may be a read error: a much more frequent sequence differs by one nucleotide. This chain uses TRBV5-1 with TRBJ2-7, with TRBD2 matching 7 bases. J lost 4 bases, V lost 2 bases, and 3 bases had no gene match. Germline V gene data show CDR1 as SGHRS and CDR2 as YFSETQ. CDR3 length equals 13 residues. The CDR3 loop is CASSFKRGYEQYF. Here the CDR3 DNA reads TGCGCCAGCAGCTTCAAGCGGGGTTACGAGCAGTACTTC.

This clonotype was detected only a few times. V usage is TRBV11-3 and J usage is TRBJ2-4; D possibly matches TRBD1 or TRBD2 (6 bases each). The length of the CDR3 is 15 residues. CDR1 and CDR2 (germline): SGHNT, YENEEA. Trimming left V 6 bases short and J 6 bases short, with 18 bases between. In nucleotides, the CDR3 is TGTGCCAGCAGACGTACCGGGGGCAGTGTAAACATTCAGTACTTC. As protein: CASRRTGGSVNIQYF. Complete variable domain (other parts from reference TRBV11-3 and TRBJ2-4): EAGVVQSPRYKIIEKKQPVAFWCNPISGHNTLYWYLQNLGQGPELLIRYENEEAVDDSQLPKDRFSAERLKGVDSTLKIQPAELGDSAVYLCASRRTGGSVNIQYFGAGTRLSVL.

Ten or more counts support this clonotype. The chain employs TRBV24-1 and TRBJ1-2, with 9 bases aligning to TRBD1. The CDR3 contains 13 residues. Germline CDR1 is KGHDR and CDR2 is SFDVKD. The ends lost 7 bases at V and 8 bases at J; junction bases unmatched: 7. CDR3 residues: CATSRTGADGYTF. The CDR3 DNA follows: TGTGCCACCAGCAGGACAGGGGCGGACGGCTACACCTTC.

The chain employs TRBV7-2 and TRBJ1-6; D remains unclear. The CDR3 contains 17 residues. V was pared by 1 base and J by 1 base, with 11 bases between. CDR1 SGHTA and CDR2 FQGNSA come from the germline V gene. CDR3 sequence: CASSLVGGRSYNSPLHF. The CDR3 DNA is TGTGCCAGCAGCTTAGTGGGAGGCAGGTCCTATAATTCACCCCTCCACTTT.

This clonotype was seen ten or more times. The CDR3 DNA reads as TGCGCCAGCAGCCTTGGACAGGGGACGATGAACACTGAAGCTTTCTTT. Translating gives CASSLGQGTMNTEAFF. This chain links TRBV4-3 with TRBJ1-1; 9 nucleotides match TRBD1. Trimming at V came to 4 bases and at J to 0 bases, leaving 6 bases not matched to a gene. Looked up from germline, CDR1 is LGHNA and CDR2 is YSLEER. The CDR3 has 16 amino acids.

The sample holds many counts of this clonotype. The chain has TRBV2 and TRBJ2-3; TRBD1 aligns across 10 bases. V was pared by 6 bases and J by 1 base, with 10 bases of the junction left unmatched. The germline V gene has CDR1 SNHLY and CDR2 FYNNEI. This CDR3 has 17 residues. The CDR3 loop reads CASSDGQGVSGTDTQYF. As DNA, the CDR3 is TGTGCCAGCAGCGACGGACAGGGGGTGTCTGGCACAGATACGCAGTATTTT.

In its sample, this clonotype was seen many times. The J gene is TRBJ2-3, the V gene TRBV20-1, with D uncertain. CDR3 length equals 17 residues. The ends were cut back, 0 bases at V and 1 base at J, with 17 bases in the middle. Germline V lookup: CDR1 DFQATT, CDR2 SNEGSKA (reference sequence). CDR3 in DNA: TGCAGTGCTAGAGATCGCTCTCGTTTGTTCGGCACAGATACGCAGTATTTT. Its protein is CSARDRSRLFGTDTQYF.

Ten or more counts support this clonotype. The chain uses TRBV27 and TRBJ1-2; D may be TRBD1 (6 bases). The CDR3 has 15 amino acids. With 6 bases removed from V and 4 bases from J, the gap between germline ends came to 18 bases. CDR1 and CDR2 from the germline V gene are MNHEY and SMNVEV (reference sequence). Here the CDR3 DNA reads TGTGCCAGCAGCCCAAGTCTACAGGGATTCTATGGCTACACCTTC. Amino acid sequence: CASSPSLQGFYGYTF.

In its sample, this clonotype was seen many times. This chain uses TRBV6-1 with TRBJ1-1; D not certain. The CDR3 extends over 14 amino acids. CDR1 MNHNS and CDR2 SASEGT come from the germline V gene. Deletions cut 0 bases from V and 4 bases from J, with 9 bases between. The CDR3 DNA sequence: TGTGCCAGCAGTGAAGCCCGGCGGACCACTGAAGCTTTCTTT. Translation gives CASSEARRTTEAFF.

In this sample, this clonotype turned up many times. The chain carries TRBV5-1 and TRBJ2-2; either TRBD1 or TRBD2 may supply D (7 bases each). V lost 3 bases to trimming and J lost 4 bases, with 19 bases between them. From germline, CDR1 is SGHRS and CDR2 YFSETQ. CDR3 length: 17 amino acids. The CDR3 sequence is CASSSGGLSFLTGELFF. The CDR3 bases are TGCGCCAGCAGCTCAGGGGGACTAAGTTTTCTCACCGGGGAGCTGTTTTTT.

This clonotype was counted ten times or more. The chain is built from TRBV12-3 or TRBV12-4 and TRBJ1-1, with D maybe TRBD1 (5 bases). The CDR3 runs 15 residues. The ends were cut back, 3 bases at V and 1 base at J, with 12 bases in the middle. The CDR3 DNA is TGTGCCAGCAGTTTTTGGGGAGGGACGAACACTGAAGCTTTCTTT. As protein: CASSFWGGTNTEAFF.

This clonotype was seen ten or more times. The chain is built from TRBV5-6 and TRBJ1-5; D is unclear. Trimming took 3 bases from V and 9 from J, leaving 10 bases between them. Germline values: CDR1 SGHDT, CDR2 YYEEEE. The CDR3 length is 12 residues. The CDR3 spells CASSSVRGPQHF. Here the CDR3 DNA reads TGTGCCAGCAGCTCCGTTCGTGGGCCCCAGCATTTT.

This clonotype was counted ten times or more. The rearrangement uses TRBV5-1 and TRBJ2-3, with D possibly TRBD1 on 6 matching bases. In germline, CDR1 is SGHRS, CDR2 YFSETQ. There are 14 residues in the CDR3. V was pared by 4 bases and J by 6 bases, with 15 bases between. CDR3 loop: CASSPAGAGDTQYF. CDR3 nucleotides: TGCGCCAGCAGCCCCGCAGGGGCCGGGGATACGCAGTATTTT.

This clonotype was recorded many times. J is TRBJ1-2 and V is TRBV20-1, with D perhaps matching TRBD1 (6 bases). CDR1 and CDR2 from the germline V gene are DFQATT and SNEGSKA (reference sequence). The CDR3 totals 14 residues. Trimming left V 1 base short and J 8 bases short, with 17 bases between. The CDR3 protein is CSARGRGGRSGYTF. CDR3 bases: TGCAGTGCTAGAGGCCGGGGGGGGCGAAGCGGCTACACCTTC.

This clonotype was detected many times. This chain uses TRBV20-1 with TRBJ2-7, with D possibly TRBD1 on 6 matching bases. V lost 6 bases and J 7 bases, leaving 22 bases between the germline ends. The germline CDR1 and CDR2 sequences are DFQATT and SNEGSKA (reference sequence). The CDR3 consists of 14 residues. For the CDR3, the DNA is TGCAGTGCCCAATTTACAGGGCTTGTGTGGGAGCAGTACTTC. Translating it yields CSAQFTGLVWEQYF.

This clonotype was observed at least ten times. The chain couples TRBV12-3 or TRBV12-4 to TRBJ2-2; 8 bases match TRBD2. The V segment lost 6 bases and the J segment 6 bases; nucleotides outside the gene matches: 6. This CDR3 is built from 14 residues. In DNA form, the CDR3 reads TGTGCCAGCAGCCAGACGGGGGGGGCCGGGGAGCTGTTTTTT. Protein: CASSQTGGAGELFF.

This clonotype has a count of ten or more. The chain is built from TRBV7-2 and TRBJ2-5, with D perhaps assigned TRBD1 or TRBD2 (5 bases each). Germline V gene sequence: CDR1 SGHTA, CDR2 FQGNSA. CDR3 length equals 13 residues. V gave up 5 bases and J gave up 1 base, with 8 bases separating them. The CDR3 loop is CASSRDPQETQYF. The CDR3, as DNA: TGTGCCAGCAGCCGGGACCCCCAAGAGACCCAGTACTTC.

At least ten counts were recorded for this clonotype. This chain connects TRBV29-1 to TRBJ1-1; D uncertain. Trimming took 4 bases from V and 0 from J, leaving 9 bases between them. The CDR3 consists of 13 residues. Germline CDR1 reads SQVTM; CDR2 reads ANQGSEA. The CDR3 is CSVARVLNTEAFF. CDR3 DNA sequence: TGCAGCGTTGCTCGCGTCCTGAACACTGAAGCTTTCTTT.

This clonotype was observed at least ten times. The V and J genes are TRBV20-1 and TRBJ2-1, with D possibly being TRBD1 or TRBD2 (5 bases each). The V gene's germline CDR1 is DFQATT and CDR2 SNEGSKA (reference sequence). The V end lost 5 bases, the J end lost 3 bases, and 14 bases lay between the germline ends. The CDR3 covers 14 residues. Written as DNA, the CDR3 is TGCAGTGCTCCCCGACCGGGGCTCTACAATGAGCAGTTCTTC. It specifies CSAPRPGLYNEQFF.

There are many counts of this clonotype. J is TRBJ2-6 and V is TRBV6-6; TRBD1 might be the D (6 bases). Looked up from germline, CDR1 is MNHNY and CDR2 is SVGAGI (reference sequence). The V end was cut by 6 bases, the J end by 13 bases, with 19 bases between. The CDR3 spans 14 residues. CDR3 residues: CASSRQQGFGVLTF. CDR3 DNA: TGTGCCAGCAGCCGACAACAGGGCTTTGGTGTCCTGACTTTC.

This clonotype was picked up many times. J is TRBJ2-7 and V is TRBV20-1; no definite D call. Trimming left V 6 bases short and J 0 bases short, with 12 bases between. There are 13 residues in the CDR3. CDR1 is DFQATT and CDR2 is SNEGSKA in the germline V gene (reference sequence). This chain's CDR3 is CSARSGPSYEQYF. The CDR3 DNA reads TGCAGTGCCAGGTCAGGACCCTCCTACGAGCAGTACTTC.

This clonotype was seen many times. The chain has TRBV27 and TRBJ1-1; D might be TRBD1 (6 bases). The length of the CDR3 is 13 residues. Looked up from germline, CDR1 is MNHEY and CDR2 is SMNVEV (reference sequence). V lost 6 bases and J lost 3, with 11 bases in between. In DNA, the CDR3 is TGTGCCAGCAGAGTGGGGGGCCACACTGAAGCTTTCTTT. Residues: CASRVGGHTEAFF.

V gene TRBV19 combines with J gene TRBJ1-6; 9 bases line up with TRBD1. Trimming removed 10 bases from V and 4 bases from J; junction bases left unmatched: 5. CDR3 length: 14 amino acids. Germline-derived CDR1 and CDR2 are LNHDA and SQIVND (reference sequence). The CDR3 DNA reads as TGTGCCACCAAAGGGACAGGGTATAATTCACCCCTCCACTTT. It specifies CATKGTGYNSPLHF.